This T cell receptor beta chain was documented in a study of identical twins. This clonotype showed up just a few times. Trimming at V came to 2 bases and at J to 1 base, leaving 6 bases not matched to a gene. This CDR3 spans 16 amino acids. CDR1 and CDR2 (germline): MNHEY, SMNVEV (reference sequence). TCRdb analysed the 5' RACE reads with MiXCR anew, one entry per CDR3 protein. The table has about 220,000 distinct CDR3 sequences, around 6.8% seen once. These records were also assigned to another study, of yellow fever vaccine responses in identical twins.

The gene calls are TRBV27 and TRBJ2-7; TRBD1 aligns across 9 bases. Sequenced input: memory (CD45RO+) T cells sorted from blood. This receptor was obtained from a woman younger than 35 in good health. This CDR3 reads CASSLTGQGLSYEQYF. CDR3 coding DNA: TGTGCCAGCAGTTTAACGGGACAGGGTTTATCCTACGAGCAGTACTTC.